The present entry profiles one T cell receptor (beta chain) with its context. This specimen comes from a study of blood T cell repertoires in COVID-19. Study-wide background: The cDNA or gDNA used as material had been derived from T cells, B-cell-depleted T cells, or PBMCs.

This table comes from immunoSEQ multiplex PCR, and its TCRdb copy is limited to in-frame clones, with some not included. The data contain 250,000 to 350,000 clones, about 88% of them seen just once; the ten biggest clones take up about 3%. In Cohort 3, a recovered donor had either two negative PCRs, clearance, or symptom resolution. This CDR3 contains 13 residues. The germline V gene has CDR1 MGHDK and CDR2 SYGVNS. Trimming took off 10 bases at V and 0 bases at J, with 10 bases between the two ends. The sequenced sample was PBMCs or T cells enriched from blood (not recorded which). The chain links TRBV25-1 to TRBJ1-3; the D gene is possibly TRBD1 (5 bases). The TCR originated in a woman in her forties or fifties who had recovered from COVID-19. Here the CDR3 DNA reads TGTGCCACAGGGCAACCCTCTGGAAACACCATATATTTT. Its protein is CATGQPSGNTIYF.